This T cell receptor beta chain is from a study of blood T cells in healthy people across ages. Points from the study as a whole: Versus aged donors, long-lived donors had higher diversity and more naive CD4+ cells. Expanded clonotype changes were possibly confounded by unknown donor CMV status.

Germline CDR1 and CDR2: SQVTM and ANQGSEA. This CDR3 region has 14 residues. V gave up 8 bases and J gave up 3 bases, with 19 bases separating them. Sample-barcoded 5' priming and a J-beta primer mix drove a second PCR of roughly 7 to 11 cycles. TCRdb re-derived calls from the 5' RACE reads in MiXCR, one entry per CDR3 protein. The sample yields approximately 800,000 distinct CDR3 sequences, roughly 64% seen once. On this clonotype itself: Its antigen is unknown.

The chain links TRBV29-1 to TRBJ1-1, with TRBD1 as a possible D gene (6 bases). The receptor comes from a man younger than 45 in good health. The sequenced sample was blood. CDR3 bases: TGCAGCTTAGGACAGCCAGGTGGTGACACTGAAGCTTTCTTT. Translated, it gives CSLGQPGGDTEAFF.